What follows are 4 T cell receptor beta chains derived from one specimen sequenced in a study of cytomegalovirus exposure and HLA in healthy donors. PCR used 60 Vbeta primers and 13 Jbeta primers. The data were produced by immunoSEQ multiplex PCR, yet TCRdb's version contains in-frame clones alone and is incomplete. Of approximately 170,000 clones listed, approximately 83% were seen once; the top ten hold 0.95% to 1.5%. Sequencing was carried out using PBMCs. These receptors were taken from a boy between 2 and 10 years old in good health and CMV-seronegative.

This clone was detected once. V usage is TRBV9 and J usage is TRBJ2-3, with TRBD2 identical over 11 bases. The CDR3 has 15 residues. Germline-derived CDR1 and CDR2 are SGDLS and YYNGEE. With V trimmed by 4 bases and J by 4 bases, 5 bases remained unmatched. CDR3 residues: CASSPLAGGPDTQYF. The CDR3 coding sequence is TGTGCCAGCAGCCCTCTAGCGGGGGGCCCAGATACGCAGTATTTT.

The CDR3 spells CASSQRPGLAGVNEQFF. The CDR3 DNA reads as TGTGCCAGCAGCCAGAGGCCGGGACTAGCGGGAGTGAATGAGCAGTTCTTC. The chain recombines TRBV4-2 with TRBJ2-1, with TRBD2 matching 14 bases. Trimming removed 3 bases from V and 7 bases from J; junction bases left unmatched: 8. The CDR3 has 17 amino acids. CDR1 is LGHNA, CDR2 YNFKEQ, per germline.

This CDR3 reads CASLPQEPGNTIYF. As DNA, the CDR3 is TGTGCCAGTCTCCCACAGGAGCCTGGAAACACCATATATTTT. The J gene is TRBJ1-3, the V gene TRBV21-1; whether TRBD1, the table's D call, matches the DNA was not checked. TRBV21-1 is assigned pseudogene status. The CDR3 has 14 amino acids.

The V call is TRBV11-1, the J call TRBJ2-7; D gene ambiguous. Germline values: CDR1 SGHAT, CDR2 FQDESV (reference sequence). The CDR3 spans 14 residues. Between the trimmed V and J ends, which lost 0 bases and 0 bases, there was a span of 6 bases. CDR3 residues: CASSLALSSYEQYF. Here the CDR3 DNA reads TGTGCCAGCAGCTTAGCGCTCAGCTCCTACGAGCAGTACTTC.